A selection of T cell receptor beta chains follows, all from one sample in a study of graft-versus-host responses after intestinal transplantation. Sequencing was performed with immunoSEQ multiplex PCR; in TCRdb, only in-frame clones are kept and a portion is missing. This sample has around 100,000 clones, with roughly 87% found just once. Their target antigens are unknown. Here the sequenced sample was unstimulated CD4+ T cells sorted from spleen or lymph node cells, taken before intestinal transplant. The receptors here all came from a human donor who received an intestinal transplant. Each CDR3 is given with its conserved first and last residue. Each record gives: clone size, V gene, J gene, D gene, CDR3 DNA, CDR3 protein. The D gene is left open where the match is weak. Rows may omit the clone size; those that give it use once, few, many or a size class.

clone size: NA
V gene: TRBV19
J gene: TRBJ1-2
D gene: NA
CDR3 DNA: TGTGCCAGTTCCAGACGGTCCAATGGCTACACCTTC
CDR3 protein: CASSRRSNGYTF

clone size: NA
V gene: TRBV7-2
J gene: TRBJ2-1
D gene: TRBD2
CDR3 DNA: TGTGCCAGCAGCCTTAGCGGGAGTCTGAATGAGCAGTTCTTC
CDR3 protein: CASSLSGSLNEQFF

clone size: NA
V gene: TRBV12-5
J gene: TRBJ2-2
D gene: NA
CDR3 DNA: TGTGCTAGTGGTTTGAGGGCCGGGGAGCTGTTTTTT
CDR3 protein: CASGLRAGELFF

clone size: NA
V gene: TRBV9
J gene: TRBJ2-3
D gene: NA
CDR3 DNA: TGTGCCAGCAGCGTAGCTTCTCAGGGCCCGAGTATAGATACGCAGTATTTT
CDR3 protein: CASSVASQGPSIDTQYF

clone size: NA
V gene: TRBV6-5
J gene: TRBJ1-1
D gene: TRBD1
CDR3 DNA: TGTGCCACCGGGACAGTTATGAACACTGAAGCTTTCTTT
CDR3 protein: CATGTVMNTEAFF

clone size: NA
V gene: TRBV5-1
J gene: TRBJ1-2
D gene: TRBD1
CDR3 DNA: TGCGCCAGCAGCGAGGGGACAGGCTATGGCTACACCTTC
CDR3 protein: CASSEGTGYGYTF

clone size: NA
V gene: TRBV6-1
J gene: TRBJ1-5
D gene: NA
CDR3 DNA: TGTGCCAGCAGTGGGGTCTCCCGGGGTCCTCAGCCCCAGCATTTT
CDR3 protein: CASSGVSRGPQPQHF

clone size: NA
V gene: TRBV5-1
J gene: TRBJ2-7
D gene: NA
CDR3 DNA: TGCGCCAGCAGCCCGGACACATCCTACGAGCAGTACTTC
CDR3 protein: CASSPDTSYEQYF

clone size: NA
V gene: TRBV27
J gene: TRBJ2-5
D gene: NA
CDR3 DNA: TGTGCCAGCAGTTCCTACCGGGGAGGAGAGACCCAGTACTTC
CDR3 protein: CASSSYRGGETQYF

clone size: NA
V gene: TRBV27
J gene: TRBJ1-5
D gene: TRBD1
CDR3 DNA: TGTGCCAGCAGTTCCCGAGACAGGGGGCTGTGGGGCAATCAGCCCCAGCATTTT
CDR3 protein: CASSSRDRGLWGNQPQHF

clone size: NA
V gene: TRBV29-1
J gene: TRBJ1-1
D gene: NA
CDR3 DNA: TGCAGCGCCGGAGCCCTGGGGGGAACTGAAGCTTTCTTT
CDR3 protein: CSAGALGGTEAFF

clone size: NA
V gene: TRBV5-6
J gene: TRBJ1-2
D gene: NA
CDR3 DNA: TGTGCCAGCAGCTTGACAGAGTATGGCTACACCTTC
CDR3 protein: CASSLTEYGYTF

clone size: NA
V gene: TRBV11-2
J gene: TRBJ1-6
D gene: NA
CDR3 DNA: TGTGCCAGCAGCTTAGGACAATCCGGCTCCTATAATTCACCCCTCCACTTT
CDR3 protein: CASSLGQSGSYNSPLHF

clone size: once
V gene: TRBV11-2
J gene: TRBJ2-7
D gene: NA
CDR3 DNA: TGTGCCAGCAGCTTCCCGGACTTGAGCTCCTACGAGCAGTACTTC
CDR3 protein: CASSFPDLSSYEQYF

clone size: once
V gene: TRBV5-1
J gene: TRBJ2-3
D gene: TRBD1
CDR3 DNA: TGCGCCAGCAGCTTGGACCGGACAGGAGGCACAGATACGCAGTATTTT
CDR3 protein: CASSLDRTGGTDTQYF

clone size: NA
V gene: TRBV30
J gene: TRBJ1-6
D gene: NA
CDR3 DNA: TGTGCCTGGAGTGACAGGGCCTCACCCCTCCACTTT
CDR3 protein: CAWSDRASPLHF

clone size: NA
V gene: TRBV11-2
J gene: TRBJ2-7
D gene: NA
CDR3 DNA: TGTGCCAGCAGCCTAGGACTGGACTACGAGCAGTACTTC
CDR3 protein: CASSLGLDYEQYF

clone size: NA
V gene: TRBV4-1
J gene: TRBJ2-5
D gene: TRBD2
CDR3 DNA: TGCGCCAGCAGCCAAGATGGTGCGGGGGGGCGGGAGACCCAGTACTTC
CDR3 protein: CASSQDGAGGRETQYF

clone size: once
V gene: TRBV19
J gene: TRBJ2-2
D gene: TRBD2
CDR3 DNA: TGTGCCAGCCACCGGGGGGGGTCTCACGGGGAGCTGTTTTTT
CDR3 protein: CASHRGGSHGELFF

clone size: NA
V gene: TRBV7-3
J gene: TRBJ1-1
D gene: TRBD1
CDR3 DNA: TGTGCCAGCAGACCGGGACAGGCGAACACTGAAGCTTTCTTT
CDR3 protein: CASRPGQANTEAFF

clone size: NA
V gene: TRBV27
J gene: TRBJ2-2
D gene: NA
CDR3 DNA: TGTGCCAGCCGAGGGGGGGGAGGACTCACCGGGGAGCTGTTTTTT
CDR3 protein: CASRGGGGLTGELFF

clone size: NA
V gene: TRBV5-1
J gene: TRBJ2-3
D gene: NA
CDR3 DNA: TGCGCCAGCAGCTCTGGATGGGCGCAGGAGGATACGCAGTATTTT
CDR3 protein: CASSSGWAQEDTQYF

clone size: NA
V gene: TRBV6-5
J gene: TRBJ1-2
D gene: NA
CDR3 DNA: TGTGCCAGCAGTCTTGCCAACAGTTATGGCTACACCTTC
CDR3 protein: CASSLANSYGYTF

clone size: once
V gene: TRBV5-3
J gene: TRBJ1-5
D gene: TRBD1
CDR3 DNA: TGTGCCAGAAGCTTGGAGGACAGGGGCAATCAGCCCCAGCATTTT
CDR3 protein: CARSLEDRGNQPQHF

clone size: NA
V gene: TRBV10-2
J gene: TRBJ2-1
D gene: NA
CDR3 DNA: TGCGCCAGCAGAGCTCCCTTCCAGCGAAAACACAATGAGCAGTTCTTC
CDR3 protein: CASRAPFQRKHNEQFF

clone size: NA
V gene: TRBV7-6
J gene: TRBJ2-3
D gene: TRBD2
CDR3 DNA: TGTGCCAGCAGCCGGACTAGCGGGAGGAGCGGGACAGATACGCAGTATTTT
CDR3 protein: CASSRTSGRSGTDTQYF

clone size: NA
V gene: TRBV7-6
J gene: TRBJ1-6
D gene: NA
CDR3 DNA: TGTGCCAGCAGCTTAGTACCCCAAAAGAATTCACCCCTCCACTTT
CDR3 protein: CASSLVPQKNSPLHF

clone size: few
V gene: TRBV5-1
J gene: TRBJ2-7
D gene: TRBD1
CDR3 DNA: TGCGCCAGCAGCCGGACAGGGACGGAGCAGTACTTC
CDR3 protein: CASSRTGTEQYF

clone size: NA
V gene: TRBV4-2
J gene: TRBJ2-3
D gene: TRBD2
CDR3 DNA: TGTGCCAGCAGCCAAGACCTAGCGGGAGGCCCCAGCACAGATACGCAGTATTTT
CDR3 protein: CASSQDLAGGPSTDTQYF

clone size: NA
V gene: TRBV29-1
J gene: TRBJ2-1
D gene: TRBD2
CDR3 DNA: TGCAGCGGGTTCGGGACTAGCGGGAACAATGAGCAGTTCTTC
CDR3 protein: CSGFGTSGNNEQFF

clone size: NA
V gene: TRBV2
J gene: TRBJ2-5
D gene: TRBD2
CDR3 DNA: TGTGCCAGCAGTGAATGGCTAGCGGGGGCCCAAAAAGAGACCCAGTACTTC
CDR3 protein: CASSEWLAGAQKETQYF

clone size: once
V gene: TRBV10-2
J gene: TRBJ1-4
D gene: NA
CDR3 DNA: TGCGCCAGCAGTACCGACAGAAATGAAAAACTGTTTTTT
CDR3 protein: CASSTDRNEKLFF

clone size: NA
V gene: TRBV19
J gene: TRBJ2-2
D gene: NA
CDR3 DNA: TGTGCCAGTAGCACCCCGGGACAGAACACCGGGGAGCTGTTTTTT
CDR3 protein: CASSTPGQNTGELFF

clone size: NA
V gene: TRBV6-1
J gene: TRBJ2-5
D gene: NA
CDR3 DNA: TGTGCCAGCAGTGTCGACGGGCTCTCTCTTAAAACCCAGTACTTC
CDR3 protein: CASSVDGLSLKTQYF

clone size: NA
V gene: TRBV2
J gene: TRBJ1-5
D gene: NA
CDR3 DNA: TGTGCCAGCAGTGAAGCGCTTGGCCCCCAGCATTTT
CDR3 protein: CASSEALGPQHF

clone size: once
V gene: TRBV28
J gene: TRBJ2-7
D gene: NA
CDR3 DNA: TGTGCCAGCAGTTTGCGTTACGAGCAGTACTTC
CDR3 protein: CASSLRYEQYF

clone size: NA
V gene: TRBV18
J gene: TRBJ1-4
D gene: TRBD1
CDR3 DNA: TGTGCCAGCTCTCCCCCGGGACAGGGGGGTGAAAAACTGTTTTTT
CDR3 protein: CASSPPGQGGEKLFF

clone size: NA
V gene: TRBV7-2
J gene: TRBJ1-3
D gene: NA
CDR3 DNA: TGTGCCAGCAGCTTCGGGGACCTACGCTCTGGAAACACCATATATTTT
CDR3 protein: CASSFGDLRSGNTIYF

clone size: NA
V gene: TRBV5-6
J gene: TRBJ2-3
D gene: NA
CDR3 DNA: TGTGCCAGCAGCTTGGGTCGGGGGGCCCACACAGATACGCAGTATTTT
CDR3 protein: CASSLGRGAHTDTQYF

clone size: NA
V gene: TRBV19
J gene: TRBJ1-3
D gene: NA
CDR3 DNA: TGTGCCAGTAGTGTCGGGACTGTTGGAAACACCATATATTTT
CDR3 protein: CASSVGTVGNTIYF

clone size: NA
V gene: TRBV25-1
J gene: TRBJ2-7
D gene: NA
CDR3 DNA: TGTGCCAGCAGCCTTTTTCGGGACACCGCCGAGCAGTACTTC
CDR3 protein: CASSLFRDTAEQYF

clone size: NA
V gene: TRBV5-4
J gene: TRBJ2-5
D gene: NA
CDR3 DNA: TGTGCCAGCAGCTTAAGGAGGCAAGAGACCCAGTACTTC
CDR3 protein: CASSLRRQETQYF

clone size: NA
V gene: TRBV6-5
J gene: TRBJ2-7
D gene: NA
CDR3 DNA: TGTGCCAGCAGTTACCGGCCGGGCTACGAGCAGTACTTC
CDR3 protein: CASSYRPGYEQYF

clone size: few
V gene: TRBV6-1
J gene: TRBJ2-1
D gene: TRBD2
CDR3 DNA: TGTGCCAGCAGTGACGAACACGGGAGGGCCGACTACAATGAGCAGTTCTTC
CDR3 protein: CASSDEHGRADYNEQFF

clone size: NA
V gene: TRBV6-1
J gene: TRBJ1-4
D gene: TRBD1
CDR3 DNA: TGTGCCAGCAGTCTGGACAGGGGCGGGGAAAAACTGTTTTTT
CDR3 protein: CASSLDRGGEKLFF

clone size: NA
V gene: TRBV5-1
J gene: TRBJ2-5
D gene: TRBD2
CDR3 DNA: TGCGCCAGCAGCTTGGGGGCGGGGGGTCAGGGGGAGACCCAGTACTTC
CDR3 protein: CASSLGAGGQGETQYF

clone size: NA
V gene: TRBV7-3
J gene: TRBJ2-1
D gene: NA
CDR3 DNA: TGTGCCAGCAGCTTGGACGGAATAATTTACAATGAGCAGTTCTTC
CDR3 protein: CASSLDGIIYNEQFF

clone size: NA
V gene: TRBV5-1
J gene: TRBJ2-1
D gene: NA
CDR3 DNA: TGCGCCAGTATACCGGCCGGGACACGTTCCTACAATGAGCAGTTCTTC
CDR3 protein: CASIPAGTRSYNEQFF